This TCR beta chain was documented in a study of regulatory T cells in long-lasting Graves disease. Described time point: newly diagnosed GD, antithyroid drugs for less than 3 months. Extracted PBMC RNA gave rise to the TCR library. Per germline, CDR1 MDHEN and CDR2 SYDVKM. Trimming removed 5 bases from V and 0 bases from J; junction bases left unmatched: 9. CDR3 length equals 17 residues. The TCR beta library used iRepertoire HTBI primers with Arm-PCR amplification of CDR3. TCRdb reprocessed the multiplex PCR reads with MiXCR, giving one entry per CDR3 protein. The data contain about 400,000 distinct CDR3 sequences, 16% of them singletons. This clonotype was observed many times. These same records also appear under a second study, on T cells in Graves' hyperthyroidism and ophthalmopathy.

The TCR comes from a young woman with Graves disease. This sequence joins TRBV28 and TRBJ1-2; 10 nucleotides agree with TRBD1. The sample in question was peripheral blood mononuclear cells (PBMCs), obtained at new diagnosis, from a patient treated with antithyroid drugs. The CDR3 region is CASSPTGQGLANYGYTF. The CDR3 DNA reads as TGTGCCAGCAGTCCCACGGGACAGGGGCTGGCTAACTATGGCTACACCTTC.